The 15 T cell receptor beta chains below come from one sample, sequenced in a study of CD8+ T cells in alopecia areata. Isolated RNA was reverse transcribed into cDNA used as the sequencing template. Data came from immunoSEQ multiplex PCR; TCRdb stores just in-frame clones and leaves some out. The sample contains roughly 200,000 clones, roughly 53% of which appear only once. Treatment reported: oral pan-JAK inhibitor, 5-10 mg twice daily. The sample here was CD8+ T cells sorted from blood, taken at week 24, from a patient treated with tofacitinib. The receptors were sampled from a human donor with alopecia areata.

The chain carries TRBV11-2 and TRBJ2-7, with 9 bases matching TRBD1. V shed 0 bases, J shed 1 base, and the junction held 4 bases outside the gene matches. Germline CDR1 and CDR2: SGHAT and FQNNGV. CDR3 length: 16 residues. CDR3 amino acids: CASSLDAGQGSYEQYF. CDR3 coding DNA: TGTGCCAGCAGCTTAGACGCGGGACAGGGATCCTACGAGCAGTACTTC.

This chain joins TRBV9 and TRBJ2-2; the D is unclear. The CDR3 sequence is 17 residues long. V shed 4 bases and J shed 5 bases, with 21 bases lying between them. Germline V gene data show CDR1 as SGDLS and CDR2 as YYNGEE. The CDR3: CASSLVSPPLATGELFF. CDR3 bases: TGTGCCAGCAGCCTAGTGTCCCCTCCTCTCGCGACCGGGGAGCTGTTTTTT.

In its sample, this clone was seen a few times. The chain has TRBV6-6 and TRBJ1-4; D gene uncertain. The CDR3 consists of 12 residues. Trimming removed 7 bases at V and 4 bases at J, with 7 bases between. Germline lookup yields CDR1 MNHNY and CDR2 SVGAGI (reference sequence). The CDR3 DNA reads TGTGCCAGCACCGGCGTTAATGAAAAACTGTTTTTT. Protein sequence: CASTGVNEKLFF.

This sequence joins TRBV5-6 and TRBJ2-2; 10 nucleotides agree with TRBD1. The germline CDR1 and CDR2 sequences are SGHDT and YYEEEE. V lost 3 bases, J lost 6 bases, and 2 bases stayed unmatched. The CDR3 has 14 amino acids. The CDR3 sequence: CASSWGTGAGELFF. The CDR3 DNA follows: TGTGCCAGCAGCTGGGGGACAGGGGCCGGGGAGCTGTTTTTT.

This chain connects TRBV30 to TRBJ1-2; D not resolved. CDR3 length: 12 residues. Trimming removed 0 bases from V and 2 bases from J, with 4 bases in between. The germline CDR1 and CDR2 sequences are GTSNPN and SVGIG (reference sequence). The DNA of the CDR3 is TGTGCCTGGAGTGTGACGAACTATGGCTACACCTTC. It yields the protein CAWSVTNYGYTF.

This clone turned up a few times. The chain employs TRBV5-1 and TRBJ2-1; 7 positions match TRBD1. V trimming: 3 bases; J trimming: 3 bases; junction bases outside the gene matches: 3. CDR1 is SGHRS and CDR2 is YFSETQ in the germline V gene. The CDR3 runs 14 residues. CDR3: CASSSRDSYNEQFF. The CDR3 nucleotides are TGCGCCAGCAGCTCCCGGGACAGCTACAATGAGCAGTTCTTC.

CDR3: CATSRTGGTGETQYF. For the CDR3, the DNA is TGTGCCACCAGCAGAACAGGGGGAACGGGGGAGACCCAGTACTTC. The chain employs TRBV15 and TRBJ2-5, with 8 bases matching TRBD1. CDR1 LNHNV and CDR2 YYDKDF come from the germline V gene (reference sequence). The V gene end was trimmed by 2 bases and the J gene end by 5 bases; junction bases not matched to a gene: 7. This CDR3 has 15 amino acids. Full variable domain (rest looked up from reference TRBV15 and TRBJ2-5): DAMVIQNPRYQVTQFGKPVTLSCSQTLNHNVMYWYQQKSSQAPKLLFHYYDKDFNNEADTPDNFQSRRPNTSFCFLDIRSPGLGDTAMYLCATSRTGGTGETQYFGPGTRLLVL.

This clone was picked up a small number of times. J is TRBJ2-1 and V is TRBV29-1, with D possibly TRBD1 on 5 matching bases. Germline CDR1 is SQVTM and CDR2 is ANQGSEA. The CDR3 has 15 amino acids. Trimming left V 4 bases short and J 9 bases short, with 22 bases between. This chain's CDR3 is CSVVTRQGELGEQFF. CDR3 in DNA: TGCAGCGTTGTAACGAGGCAGGGTGAGCTGGGTGAGCAGTTCTTC.

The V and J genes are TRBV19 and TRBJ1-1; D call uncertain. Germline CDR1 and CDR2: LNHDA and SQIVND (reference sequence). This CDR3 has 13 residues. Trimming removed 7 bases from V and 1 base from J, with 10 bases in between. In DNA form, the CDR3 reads TGTGCCAGTACTAAATGGGCGAACACTGAAGCTTTCTTT. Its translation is CASTKWANTEAFF.

CDR3: CASGTTQETQYF. The CDR3, as DNA: TGTGCCAGCGGGACTACTCAAGAGACCCAGTACTTC. V usage is TRBV6-5 and J usage is TRBJ2-5, with 7 positions matching TRBD2. After removal of 8 bases from V and 2 bases from J, the junction contained 2 bases not matched to a gene. Germline V gives CDR1 MNHEY, CDR2 SVGAGI. The CDR3 is 12 residues long.

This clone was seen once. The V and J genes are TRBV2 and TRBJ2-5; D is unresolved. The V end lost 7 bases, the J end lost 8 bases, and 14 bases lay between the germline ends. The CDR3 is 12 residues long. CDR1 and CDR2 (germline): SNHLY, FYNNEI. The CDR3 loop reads CASKRMAVTQYF. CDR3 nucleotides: TGTGCCAGCAAACGTATGGCGGTAACCCAGTACTTC.

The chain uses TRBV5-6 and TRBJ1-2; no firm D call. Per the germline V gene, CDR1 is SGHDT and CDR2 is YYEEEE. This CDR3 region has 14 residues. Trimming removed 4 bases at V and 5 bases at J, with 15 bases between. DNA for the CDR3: TGTGCCAGCAGCGCCCAATCGGGATCGTATGGCTACACCTTC. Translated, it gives CASSAQSGSYGYTF.

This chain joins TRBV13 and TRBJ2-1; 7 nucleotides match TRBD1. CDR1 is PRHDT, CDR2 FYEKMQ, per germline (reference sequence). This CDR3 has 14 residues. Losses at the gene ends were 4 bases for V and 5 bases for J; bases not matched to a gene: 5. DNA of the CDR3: TGTGCCAGCAGCTCGGACAGGACCCACAATGAGCAGTTCTTC. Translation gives CASSSDRTHNEQFF.

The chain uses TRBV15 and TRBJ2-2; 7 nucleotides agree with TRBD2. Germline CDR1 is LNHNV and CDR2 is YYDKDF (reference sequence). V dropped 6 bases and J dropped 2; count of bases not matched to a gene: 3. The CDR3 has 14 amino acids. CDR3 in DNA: TGTGCCACCAGTTCAGCGGGAAACACCGGGGAGCTGTTTTTT. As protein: CATSSAGNTGELFF.

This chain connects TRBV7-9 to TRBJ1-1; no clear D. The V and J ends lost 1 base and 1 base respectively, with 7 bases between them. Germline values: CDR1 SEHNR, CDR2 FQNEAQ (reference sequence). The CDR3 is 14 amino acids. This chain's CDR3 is CASSLGVGNTEAFF. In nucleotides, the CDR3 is TGTGCCAGCAGCTTAGGGGTCGGGAACACTGAAGCTTTCTTT.